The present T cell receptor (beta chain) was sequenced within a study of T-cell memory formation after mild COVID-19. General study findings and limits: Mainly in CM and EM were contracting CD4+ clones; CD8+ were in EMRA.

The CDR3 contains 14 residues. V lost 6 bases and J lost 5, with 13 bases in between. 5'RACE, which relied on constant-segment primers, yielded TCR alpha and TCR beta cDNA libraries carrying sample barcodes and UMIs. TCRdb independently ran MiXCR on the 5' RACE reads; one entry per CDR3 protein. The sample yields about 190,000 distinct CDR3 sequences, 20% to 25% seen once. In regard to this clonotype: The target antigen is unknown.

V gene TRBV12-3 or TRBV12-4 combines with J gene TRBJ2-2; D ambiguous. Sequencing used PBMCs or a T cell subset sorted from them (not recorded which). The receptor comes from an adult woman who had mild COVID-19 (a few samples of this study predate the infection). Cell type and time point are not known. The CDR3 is CASSPAPWTGELFF. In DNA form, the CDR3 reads TGTGCCAGCAGCCCTGCACCGTGGACCGGGGAGCTGTTTTTT.